This TCR beta chain was sequenced in a study of T-cell reconstitution after alpha-beta-depleted transplantation in children. Regarding the study as a whole: Newly generated T cells supplied most T-cell counts and diversity one year post-transplant. Certain patients had high TCRbeta diversity at day 60, and it came from recipient T cells and thymic progenitors that survived. At around two months after transplant, the alpha-beta T cells were reportedly derived from several hundred expanded clones that came from non-depleted graft cells.

Comment on this clonotype: Its target is not known.

As it was prepared, the TCRbeta library received unique molecular identifiers. TCRdb itself ran the PCR reads through MiXCR, one entry per CDR3 protein. The repertoire holds 400,000 to 550,000 distinct CDR3 sequences, with over 9.5% as singletons. The CDR3 spans 17 residues. Losses at the gene ends were 1 base for V and 1 base for J; bases not matched to a gene: 4. CDR1 and CDR2 (germline): LGHNA, YSLEER. Here the sequenced sample was PBMCs, taken before TCRalphabeta/CD19-depleted stem cell transplant. This chain connects TRBV4-3 to TRBJ2-2; 9 nucleotides match TRBD2. The clonotype was recovered from a child aged 2 to 10 with inherited bone marrow failure, due to receive a stem cell transplant. This CDR3 is CASSQARGGGNTGELFF. CDR3 bases: TGCGCCAGCAGCCAAGCCCGCGGGGGGGGGAACACCGGGGAGCTGTTTTTT.